These T cell receptor beta chains were read from a single sample in a study of neurological immune-mediated disorders. TCRdb reprocessed the 5' RACE reads with MiXCR, giving one entry per CDR3 protein. Here the sample spans tens of thousands of distinct CDR3 sequences, 4.3% being singletons. Sequenced: PBMCs. These TCRs come from a woman aged 55-69 years with multiple sclerosis. CDR3s include the opening cysteine and the closing phenylalanine or tryptophan. The order of the fields is D gene, clone size, J gene, V gene, CDR3 protein, CDR3 DNA. D genes are given only for firm matches. Some rows mark clone size as missing; the rest say once, few, many or name a class of expanded clone.

NA	many	TRBJ2-4	TRBV2	CASSVGGAKNIQYF	TGTGCCAGCTCGGTCGGGGGAGCCAAAAACATTCAGTACTTC
NA	many	TRBJ2-3	TRBV7-9	CASSLAMGGSTDTQYF	TGTGCCAGCAGCTTAGCGATGGGGGGAAGCACAGATACGCAGTATTTT
NA	many	TRBJ1-3	TRBV5-1	CASSPRSSGNTIYF	TGCGCCAGCAGCCCTCGATCCTCTGGAAACACCATATATTTT
NA	many	TRBJ2-5	TRBV7-6	CASSLGGQRTQYF	TGTGCCAGCAGCTTAGGTGGACAACGGACCCAGTACTTC
NA	many	TRBJ2-1	TRBV7-9	CASSLGVGSSYNEQFF	TGTGCCAGCAGCTTGGGGGTAGGGAGCTCCTACAATGAGCAGTTCTTC
TRBD2	many	TRBJ2-1	TRBV6-1	CASRATSGGITDEQFF	TGTGCCAGCAGGGCGACTAGCGGGGGGATTACAGATGAGCAGTTCTTC
NA	many	TRBJ2-2	TRBV6-5	CASSYSITGSWTGELFF	TGTGCCAGCAGTTACTCTATAACAGGGAGTTGGACCGGGGAGCTGTTTTTT
NA	many	TRBJ2-5	TRBV20-1	CSASHVGGQETQYF	TGCAGTGCTAGTCACGTGGGGGGCCAAGAGACCCAGTACTTC
NA	many	TRBJ2-5	TRBV7-2	CASSLYGETQYF	TGTGCCAGCAGCTTATACGGGGAGACCCAGTACTTC
NA	many	TRBJ1-1	TRBV7-2	CASSLREISNTEAFF	TGTGCCAGCAGCCTCAGGGAGATCTCGAACACTGAAGCTTTCTTT
NA	many	TRBJ2-5	TRBV4-2	CASSQVNLYHQETQYF	TGTGCCAGCAGCCAAGTTAATCTCTACCACCAAGAGACCCAGTACTTC
NA	many	TRBJ2-5	TRBV28	CATMDLGETQYF	TGTGCCACCATGGACCTGGGAGAGACCCAGTACTTC
NA	many	TRBJ1-4	TRBV5-1	CASSLDRQWNEKLFF	TGCGCCAGCAGCTTGGATCGACAATGGAATGAAAAACTGTTTTTT
NA	many	TRBJ2-1	TRBV20-1	CSARQYNEQFF	TGCAGTGCTAGACAGTACAATGAGCAGTTCTTC
NA	many	TRBJ2-7	TRBV12-3/TRBV12-4	CASNPTGNNEQYF	TGTGCCAGCAACCCAACAGGAAATAACGAGCAGTACTTC
TRBD1	many	TRBJ2-5	TRBV20-1	CSARDPENRGRFRRETQYF	TGCAGTGCTAGAGATCCGGAGAACAGGGGGCGCTTTCGGCGGGAGACCCAGTACTTC
NA	many	TRBJ1-1	TRBV5-5	CASSLRRDATEAFF	TGTGCCAGCAGCTTGAGGAGGGATGCCACTGAAGCTTTCTTT
NA	many	TRBJ1-2	TRBV20-1	CSASTGRDGYTF	TGCAGTGCTAGTACAGGGAGGGATGGCTACACCTTC
NA	many	TRBJ1-1	TRBV5-1	CASRIGGQNLEAFF	TGCGCCAGCAGAATAGGGGGTCAGAACCTTGAAGCTTTCTTT
TRBD1	many	TRBJ1-2	TRBV6-1	CASHPGQLGYTF	TGTGCCAGTCACCCGGGACAGCTTGGCTACACCTTC
TRBD1	many	TRBJ2-7	TRBV3-1	CASSQPGTGQQREQYF	TGTGCCAGCAGCCAACCCGGGACGGGACAGCAACGCGAGCAGTACTTC
TRBD2	many	TRBJ2-1	TRBV12-3/TRBV12-4	CASSTRRTSGGAYNEQFF	TGTGCCAGCAGTACTAGGAGGACTAGCGGGGGGGCATACAATGAGCAGTTCTTC
TRBD1	many	TRBJ2-7	TRBV12-3/TRBV12-4	CASRNRGSYEQYF	TGTGCCAGCAGAAACAGGGGCAGCTACGAGCAGTACTTC
NA	many	TRBJ2-5	TRBV5-1	CASSLAAQETQYF	TGCGCCAGCAGCTTGGCGGCCCAAGAGACCCAGTACTTC
TRBD2	many	TRBJ2-1	TRBV3-1	CASSQVVAGGHPTNNEQFF	TGTGCCAGCAGCCAAGTCGTAGCGGGGGGGCACCCGACAAACAATGAGCAGTTCTTC
NA	many	TRBJ2-3	TRBV4-1	CASSQTDTQYF	TGCGCCAGCAGCCAAACAGATACGCAGTATTTT
TRBD2	NA	TRBJ2-7	TRBV25-1	CASRGTSGGQPYEQYF	TGTGCCAGCAGGGGGACTAGCGGGGGCCAACCTTACGAGCAGTACTTC
NA	many	TRBJ2-5	TRBV7-2	CASSLVGNILQETQYF	TGTGCCAGCAGCTTAGTCGGGAACATCCTCCAAGAGACCCAGTACTTC
NA	NA	TRBJ2-4	TRBV6-5	CASTNRKNIQYF	TGTGCCAGCACAAACAGGAAAAACATTCAGTACTTC
TRBD1	NA	TRBJ1-5	TRBV5-5	CASRGGGAGNQPQHF	TGTGCCAGCAGGGGAGGGGGCGCGGGCAATCAGCCCCAGCATTTT
TRBD1	many	TRBJ2-5	TRBV6-6	CASSYRGPETQYF	TGTGCCAGCAGTTACAGGGGGCCGGAGACCCAGTACTTC
TRBD1	many	TRBJ1-2	TRBV2	CASSRGLGYTF	TGTGCCAGCTCAAGGGGGCTCGGCTACACCTTC
NA	many	TRBJ1-1	TRBV29-1	CSGTQGNTEAFF	TGCAGCGGGACACAGGGGAACACTGAAGCTTTCTTT
NA	many	TRBJ2-2	TRBV2	CACRRAVNTGELFF	TGTGCCTGCCGGAGGGCAGTCAACACCGGGGAGCTGTTTTTT
NA	many	TRBJ1-6	TRBV20-1	CSASSGRNSPLHF	TGCAGTGCTAGCTCAGGGAGGAATTCACCCCTCCACTTT
NA	few	TRBJ2-3	TRBV5-1	CASSSGVGSSTDTQYF	TGCGCCAGCAGCTCCGGGGTTGGCTCAAGCACAGATACGCAGTATTTT
TRBD1	many	TRBJ1-6	TRBV28	CASSPRDRGVSPLHF	TGTGCCAGCAGTCCCCGGGACAGGGGTGTTTCACCCCTCCACTTT
NA	many	TRBJ1-5	TRBV20-1	CSATPPGFQSNQPQHF	TGCAGTGCCACCCCCCCTGGGTTTCAGAGCAATCAGCCCCAGCATTTT
NA	many	TRBJ2-1	TRBV20-1	CSAGTPFPQSRNEQFF	TGCAGTGCTGGCACCCCCTTCCCGCAGTCGAGGAATGAGCAGTTCTTC
NA	many	TRBJ2-3	TRBV5-1	CASSLPLESDTQYF	TGCGCCAGCAGCTTACCTCTAGAGTCAGATACGCAGTATTTT
TRBD2	many	TRBJ2-5	TRBV20-1	CSARDSAGGPKTQYF	TGCAGTGCTAGAGATTCAGCGGGGGGGCCTAAGACCCAGTACTTC
TRBD1	many	TRBJ1-2	TRBV29-1	CSGDRGSYGYTF	TGCAGCGGCGACAGGGGGTCCTATGGCTACACCTTC
TRBD2	many	TRBJ2-1	TRBV5-1	CASRDLAGGPGSEQFF	TGCGCCAGCAGGGATTTAGCGGGGGGGCCCGGGAGTGAGCAGTTCTTC
NA	many	TRBJ2-7	TRBV10-3	CAISESRNEQYF	TGTGCCATCAGTGAGTCTAGGAACGAGCAGTACTTC